This TCR beta chain was profiled in a study of blood T cells in healthy people across ages. General study results and limits: Diversity estimates from one million T cells were considered underestimates.

The CDR3 is made up of 16 amino acids. J lost 2 bases, V lost 1 base, and 2 bases had no gene match. The germline V gene encodes CDR1 MNHEY and CDR2 SMNVEV (reference sequence). Only a few counts were recorded for this clonotype. What it recognizes is unknown. Combining a sample-barcoded 5' primer with a J-beta primer mix, a second PCR ran for 7 to 11 cycles. Each TCR beta cDNA got a 12-nucleotide random molecular identifier. TCRdb reprocessed the 5' RACE reads with MiXCR, giving one entry per CDR3 protein. This table holds about 1.1 million distinct CDR3 sequences, 30% to 40% found once. V and J are TRBV27 and TRBJ1-5; the match to TRBD1 covers 10 bases. Source material: blood. This sequence originates from a man aged 18 to 30 in good health. The CDR3 coding sequence is TGTGCCAGCAGTTTATTAGGGACAGGGGGCAATCAGCCCCAGCATTTT. This encodes CASSLLGTGGNQPQHF.